This T cell receptor beta chain was found in a study of blood T cell repertoires in COVID-19. Study as a whole: The United States, Italy and Spain provided the acute and convalescent COVID-19 samples. Sources were T cells, B-cell-depleted T cells, or PBMCs; the material itself was cDNA or gDNA.

Original data processing: Reference gene primer amplification yielded estimated nucleated cell counts. TCRdb keeps only in-frame clones here, not all; method: immunoSEQ multiplex PCR. V and J calls and clone size are as listed in that table; D and trimming were resolved from the DNA. There are some 60,000 clones in the sample; about 87% occur only once, and more than 6% lies in the top ten. Trimming stripped 3 bases from V and 5 bases from J, with 13 bases between. This CDR3 has 14 residues. Per the germline V gene, CDR1 is MDHEN and CDR2 is SYDVKM. This clonotype originated in a human donor with active COVID-19. The donor label of this sample is uncertain. The material sequenced was peripheral blood. The genes are TRBV28 and TRBJ1-2; TRBD1 might be the D (6 bases). CDR3 in amino acids: CASSLGGPGYGYTF. The CDR3 nucleotides read TGTGCCAGCAGTTTGGGGGGGCCTGGATATGGCTACACCTTC.